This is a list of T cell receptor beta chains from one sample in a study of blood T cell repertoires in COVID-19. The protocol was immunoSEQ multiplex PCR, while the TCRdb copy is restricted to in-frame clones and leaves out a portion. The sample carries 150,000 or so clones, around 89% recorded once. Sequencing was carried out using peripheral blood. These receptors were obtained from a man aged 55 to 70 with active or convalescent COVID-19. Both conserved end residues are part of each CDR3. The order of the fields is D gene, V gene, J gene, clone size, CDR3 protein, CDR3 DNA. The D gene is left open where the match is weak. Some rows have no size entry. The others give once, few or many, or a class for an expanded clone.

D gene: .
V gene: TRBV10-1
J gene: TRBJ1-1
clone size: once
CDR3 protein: CASRERGNTEAFF
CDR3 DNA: TGCGCCAGCAGGGAAAGGGGAAACACTGAAGCTTTCTTT

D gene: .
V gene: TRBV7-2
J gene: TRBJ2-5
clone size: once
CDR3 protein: CASSLGQYNQETQYF
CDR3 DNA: TGTGCCAGCAGCTTAGGGCAGTACAACCAAGAGACCCAGTACTTC

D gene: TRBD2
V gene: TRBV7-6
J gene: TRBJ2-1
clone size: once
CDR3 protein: CASSLEGGGGAPGQFF
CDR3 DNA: TGTGCCAGCAGCTTAGAAGGCGGCGGGGGGGCCCCTGGCCAGTTCTTC

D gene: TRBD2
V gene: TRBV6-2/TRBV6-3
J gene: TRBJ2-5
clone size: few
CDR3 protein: CASSPSGAYQETQYF
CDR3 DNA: TGTGCCAGCAGCCCTAGCGGGGCCTACCAAGAGACCCAGTACTTC

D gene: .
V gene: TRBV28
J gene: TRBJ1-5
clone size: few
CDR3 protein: CASSLLGGDSNQPQHF
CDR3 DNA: TGTGCCAGCAGTTTACTGGGGGGTGATAGCAATCAGCCCCAGCATTTT

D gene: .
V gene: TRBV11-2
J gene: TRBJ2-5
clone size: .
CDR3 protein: CASSPTTAADGTQYF
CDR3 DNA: TGTGCCAGCAGCCCAACGACTGCTGCTGACGGGACCCAGTACTTC

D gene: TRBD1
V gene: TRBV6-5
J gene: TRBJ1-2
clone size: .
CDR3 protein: CASSIGGAGGYTF
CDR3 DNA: TGTGCCAGCAGTATAGGGGGCGCAGGGGGCTACACCTTC

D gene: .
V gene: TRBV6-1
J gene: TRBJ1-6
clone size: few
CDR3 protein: CASSAGGAGSYNSPLHF
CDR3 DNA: TGTGCCAGCAGTGCCGGGGGGGCGGGCTCCTATAATTCACCCCTCCACTTT

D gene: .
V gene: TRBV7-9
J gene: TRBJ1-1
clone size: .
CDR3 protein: CASSLASTDTEAFF
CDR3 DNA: TGTGCCAGCAGCTTAGCGTCTACAGATACTGAAGCTTTCTTT

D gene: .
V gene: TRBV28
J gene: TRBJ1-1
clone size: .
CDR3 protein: CASGGPGAEAFF
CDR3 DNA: TGTGCCAGCGGGGGACCAGGGGCTGAAGCTTTCTTT

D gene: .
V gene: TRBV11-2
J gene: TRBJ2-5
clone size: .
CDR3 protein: CASRGEQGGIGETQYF
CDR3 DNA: TGTGCCAGCCGGGGGGAACAGGGAGGGATTGGAGAGACCCAGTACTTC

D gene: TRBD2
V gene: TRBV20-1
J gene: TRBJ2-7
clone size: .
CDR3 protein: CSASPGLAGGPWAYEQYF
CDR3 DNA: TGCAGTGCAAGTCCGGGACTAGCGGGAGGGCCGTGGGCCTACGAGCAGTACTTC

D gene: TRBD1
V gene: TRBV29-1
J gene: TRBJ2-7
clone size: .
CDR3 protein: CSVHTPGQVEEQYF
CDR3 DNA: TGCAGCGTCCACACCCCGGGACAGGTGGAGGAGCAGTACTTC